This T cell receptor beta chain was captured in a study of T cells in Graves' hyperthyroidism and ophthalmopathy. V lost 9 bases, J lost 2 bases, and 11 bases lay in between. The germline V gene has CDR1 LNHDA and CDR2 SQIVND (reference sequence). This CDR3 is built from 13 residues. This clonotype was seen ten or more times. Amplified TCR beta CDR3 regions came from RNA transcripts. Carried out on the TCR CDR3, a first-round RT-PCR used the HTBI primer set. Via MiXCR, TCRdb re-called the multiplex PCR reads, giving one row per CDR3 protein. Found here are around 690,000 distinct CDR3 sequences, roughly 17% of them singletons; the top ten hold roughly 16%.

The chain has TRBV19 and TRBJ1-3; tentatively, D is TRBD1 (5 bases). This receptor was taken from a man aged 45-65 years with Graves' hyperthyroidism. The sequencing sample was made of blood. CDR3 nucleotide sequence: TGTGCCAGCCAGGGTTTAACTGGAAACACCATATATTTT. Translated, it gives CASQGLTGNTIYF.